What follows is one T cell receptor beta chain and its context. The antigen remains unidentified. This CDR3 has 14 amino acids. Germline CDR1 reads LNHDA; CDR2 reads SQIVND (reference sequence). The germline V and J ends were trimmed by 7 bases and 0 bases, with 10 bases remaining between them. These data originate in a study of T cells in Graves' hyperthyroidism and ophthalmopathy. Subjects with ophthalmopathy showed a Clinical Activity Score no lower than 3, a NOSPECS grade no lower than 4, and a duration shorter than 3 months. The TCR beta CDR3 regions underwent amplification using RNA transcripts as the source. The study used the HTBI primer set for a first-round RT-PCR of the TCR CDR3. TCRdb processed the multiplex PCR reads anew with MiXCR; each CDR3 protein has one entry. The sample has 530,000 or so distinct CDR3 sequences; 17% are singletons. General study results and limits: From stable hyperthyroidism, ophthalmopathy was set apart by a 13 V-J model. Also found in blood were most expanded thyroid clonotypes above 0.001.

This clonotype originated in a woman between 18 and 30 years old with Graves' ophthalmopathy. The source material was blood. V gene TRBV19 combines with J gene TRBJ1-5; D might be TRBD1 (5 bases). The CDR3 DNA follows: TGTGCCAGTACCCTCGGGGGTAGCAATCAGCCCCAGCATTTT. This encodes CASTLGGSNQPQHF.